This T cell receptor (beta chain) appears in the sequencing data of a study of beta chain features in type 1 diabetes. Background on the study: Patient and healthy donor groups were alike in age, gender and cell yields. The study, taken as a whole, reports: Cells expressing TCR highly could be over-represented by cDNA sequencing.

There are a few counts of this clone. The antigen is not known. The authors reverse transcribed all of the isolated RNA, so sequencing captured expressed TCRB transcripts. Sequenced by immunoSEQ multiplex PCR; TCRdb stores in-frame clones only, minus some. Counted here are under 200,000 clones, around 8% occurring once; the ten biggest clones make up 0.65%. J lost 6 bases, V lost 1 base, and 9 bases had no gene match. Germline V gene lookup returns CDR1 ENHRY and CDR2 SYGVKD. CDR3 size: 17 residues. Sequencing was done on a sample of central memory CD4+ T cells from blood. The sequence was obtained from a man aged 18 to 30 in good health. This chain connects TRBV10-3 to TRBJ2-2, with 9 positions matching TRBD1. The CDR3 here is CAISEFGGQGSAGELFF. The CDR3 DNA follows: TGTGCCATCAGTGAGTTTGGCGGACAGGGGTCCGCCGGGGAGCTGTTTTTT.